The present entry profiles one TCR beta chain with its context. Sequencing of TCR beta was carried out in blood CD8+ and CD4+ T cells. Each multiple sclerosis control was a treatment-naive patient with relapsing-remitting disease that was either stable or active. It was negative isolation that provided the CD8+ and CD4+ T cells, whereas TEMRA cells were enriched by FACS. RNA totalling roughly 0.45 to 1 ug underwent reverse transcription with random hexamers. The CDR3 of TCR beta was amplified by immunoSEQ multiplex PCR across 54 Vbeta and 13 Jbeta. Each CDR3 protein is one row after TCRdb ran MiXCR on the immunoSEQ multiplex PCR reads. The data show almost 450,000 distinct CDR3 sequences, approximately 85% seen once. The CDR3 contains 15 residues. V shed 5 bases and J shed 2 bases, with 15 bases lying between them. Per the germline V gene, CDR1 is SGHTA and CDR2 is FQGNSA. This record belongs to a study of CD8 T cells in Susac syndrome.

The clonotype comes from a human donor with multiple sclerosis. The sequencing input was CD8+ T cells from PBMCs. The chain is built from TRBV7-2 and TRBJ1-1, with TRBD1 as a possible D gene (6 bases). CDR3 region: CASSPDSFGNTEAFF. The DNA for the CDR3 is TGTGCCAGCAGCCCGGACAGTTTTGGTAACACTGAAGCTTTCTTT.